This T cell receptor (beta chain) was found in a study of cytomegalovirus exposure and HLA in healthy donors. Findings of the study overall: In a later analysis, across HLA loci, associated TCR counts were highest for DRB1, lowest for HLA-C.

Amplification used 60 Vbeta primers and 13 Jbeta primers. Clones were read by immunoSEQ multiplex PCR, and TCRdb kept only the in-frame ones, dropping some. The sample has under 150,000 clones, around 70% seen once. The CDR3 totals 14 residues. V shed 5 bases and J shed 9 bases, with 17 bases lying between them. Per germline, CDR1 MNHEY and CDR2 SVGAGI. Notes on this clone: Its cognate antigen is unknown.

This TCR derives from a woman in her sixties or seventies in good health and CMV-seropositive. This chain uses TRBV6-5 with TRBJ1-3; TRBD1 might be the D (5 bases). The sequenced sample consisted of PBMCs. In nucleotides, the CDR3 is TGTGCCAGCAGTCCCAGGAAAGGGGTAACCACCATATATTTT. This translates into CASSPRKGVTTIYF.